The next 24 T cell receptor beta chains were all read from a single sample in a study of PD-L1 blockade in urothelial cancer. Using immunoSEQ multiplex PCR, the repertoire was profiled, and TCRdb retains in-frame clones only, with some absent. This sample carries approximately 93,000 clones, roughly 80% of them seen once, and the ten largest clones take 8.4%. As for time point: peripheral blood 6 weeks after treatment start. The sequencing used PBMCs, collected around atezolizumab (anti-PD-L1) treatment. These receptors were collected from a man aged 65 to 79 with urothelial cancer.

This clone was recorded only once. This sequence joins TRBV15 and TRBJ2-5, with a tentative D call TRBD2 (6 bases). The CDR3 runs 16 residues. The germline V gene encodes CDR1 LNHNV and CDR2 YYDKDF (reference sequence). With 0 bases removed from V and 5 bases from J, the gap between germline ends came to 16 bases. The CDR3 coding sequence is TGTGCCACCAGCAGAGACCCTGTTTCGAGCGGGGAGACCCAGTACTTC. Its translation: CATSRDPVSSGETQYF.

CDR3 bases: TGCGCCAGCAGCCAAGACGGCCTAGCGGGAGCATCGTCCTACAATGAGCAGTTCTTC. This translates into CASSQDGLAGASSYNEQFF. The chain joins TRBV4-1 to TRBJ2-1, with 10 nucleotides matching TRBD2. The CDR3 runs 19 residues. Germline trimming cut 0 bases from V and 1 base from J; bases unmatched to any gene: 9. Per the germline V gene, CDR1 is MGHRA and CDR2 is YSYEKL.

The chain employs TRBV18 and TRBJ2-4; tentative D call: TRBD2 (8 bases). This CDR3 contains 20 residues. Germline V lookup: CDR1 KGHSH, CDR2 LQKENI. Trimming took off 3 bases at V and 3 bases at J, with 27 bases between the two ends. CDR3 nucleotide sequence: TGTGCCAGCTCACCGGGACTAGGAGCGGGAGAGGGGGCGGTCAAAAACATTCAGTACTTC. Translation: CASSPGLGAGEGAVKNIQYF.

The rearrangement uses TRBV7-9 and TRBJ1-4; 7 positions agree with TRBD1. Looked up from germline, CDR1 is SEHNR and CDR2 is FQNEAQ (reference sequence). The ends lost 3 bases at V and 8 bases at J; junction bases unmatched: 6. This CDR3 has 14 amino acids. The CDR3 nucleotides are TGTGCCAGCAGCTTGGCAGGGGGGAGCGAAAAACTGTTTTTT. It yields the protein CASSLAGGSEKLFF.

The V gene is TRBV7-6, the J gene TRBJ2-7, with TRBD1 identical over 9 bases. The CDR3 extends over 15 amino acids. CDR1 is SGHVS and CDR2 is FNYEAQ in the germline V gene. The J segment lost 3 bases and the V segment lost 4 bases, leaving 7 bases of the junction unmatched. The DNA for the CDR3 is TGTGCCAGCAGCTCTAACCCGGGACAGGGCTACGAGCAGTACTTC. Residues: CASSSNPGQGYEQYF.

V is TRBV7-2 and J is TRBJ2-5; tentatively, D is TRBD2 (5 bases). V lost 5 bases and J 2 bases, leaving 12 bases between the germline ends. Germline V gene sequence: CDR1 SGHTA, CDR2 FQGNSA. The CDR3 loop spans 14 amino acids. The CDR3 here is CASSPTLGQETQYF. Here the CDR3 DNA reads TGTGCCAGCAGCCCCACACTAGGGCAAGAGACCCAGTACTTC.

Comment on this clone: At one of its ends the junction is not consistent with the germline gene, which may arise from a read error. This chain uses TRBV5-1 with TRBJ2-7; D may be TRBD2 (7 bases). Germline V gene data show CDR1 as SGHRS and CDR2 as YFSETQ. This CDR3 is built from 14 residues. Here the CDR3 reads CASTQRGGSHEQYF. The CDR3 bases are TGCGCCAGCACCCAGAGGGGGGGCTCCCACGAGCAGTACTTC. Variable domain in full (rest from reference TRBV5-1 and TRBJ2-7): KAGVTQTPRYLIKTRGQQVTLSCSPISGHRSVSWYQQTPGQGLQFLFEYFSETQRNKGNFPGRFSGRQFSNSRSEMNVSTLELGDSALYLCASTQRGGSHEQYFGPGTRLTVT.

This CDR3 reads CASSLAPRDSSYEQYF. CDR3 nucleotide sequence: TGTGCCAGCAGCTTAGCGCCCCGGGACAGTTCCTACGAGCAGTACTTC. The chain has TRBV7-2 and TRBJ2-7, with TRBD1 identical over 7 bases. Germline CDR1 SGHTA, CDR2 FQGNSA. The CDR3 is 16 residues long. V shed 0 bases and J 1 base; nucleotides not matched to a gene: 6.

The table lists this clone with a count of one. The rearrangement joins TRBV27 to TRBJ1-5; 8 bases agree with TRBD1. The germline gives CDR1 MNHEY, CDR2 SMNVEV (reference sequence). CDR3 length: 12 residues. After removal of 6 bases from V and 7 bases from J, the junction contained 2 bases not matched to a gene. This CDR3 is CASRTGVQPQHF. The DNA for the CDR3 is TGTGCCAGCAGGACAGGGGTCCAGCCCCAGCATTTT.

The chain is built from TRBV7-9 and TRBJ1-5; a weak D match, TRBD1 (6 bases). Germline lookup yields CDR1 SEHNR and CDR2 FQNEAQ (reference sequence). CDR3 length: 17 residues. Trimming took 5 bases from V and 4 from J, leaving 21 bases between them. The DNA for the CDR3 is TGTGCCAGCAGCCCATTCGGGGGGACACGGAGTAATCAGCCCCAGCATTTT. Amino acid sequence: CASSPFGGTRSNQPQHF.

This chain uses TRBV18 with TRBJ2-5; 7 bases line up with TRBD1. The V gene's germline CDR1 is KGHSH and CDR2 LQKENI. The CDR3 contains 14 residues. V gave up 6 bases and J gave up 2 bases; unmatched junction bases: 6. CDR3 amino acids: CASSLTGLQETQYF. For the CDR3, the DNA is TGTGCCAGCTCTCTGACAGGGCTTCAAGAGACCCAGTACTTC. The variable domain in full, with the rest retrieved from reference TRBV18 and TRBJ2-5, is NAGVMQNPRHLVRRRGQEARLRCSPMKGHSHVYWYRQLPEEGLKFMVYLQKENIIDESGMPKERFSAEFPKEGPSILRIQQVVRGDSAAYFCASSLTGLQETQYFGPGTRLLVL.

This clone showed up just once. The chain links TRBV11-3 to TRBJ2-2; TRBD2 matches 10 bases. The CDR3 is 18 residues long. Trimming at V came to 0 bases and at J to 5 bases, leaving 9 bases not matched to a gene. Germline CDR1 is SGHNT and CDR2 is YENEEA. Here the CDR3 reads CASSLEAASGRRTGELFF. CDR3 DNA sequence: TGTGCCAGCAGCTTAGAGGCCGCTAGCGGGAGAAGAACCGGGGAGCTGTTTTTT.

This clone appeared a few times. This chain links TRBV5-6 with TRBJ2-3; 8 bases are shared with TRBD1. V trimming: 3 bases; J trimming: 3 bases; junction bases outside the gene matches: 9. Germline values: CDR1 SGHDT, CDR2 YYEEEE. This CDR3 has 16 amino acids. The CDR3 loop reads CASSSDRGRGTDTQYF. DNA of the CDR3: TGTGCCAGCAGCTCTGACAGGGGAAGGGGTACAGATACGCAGTATTTT.

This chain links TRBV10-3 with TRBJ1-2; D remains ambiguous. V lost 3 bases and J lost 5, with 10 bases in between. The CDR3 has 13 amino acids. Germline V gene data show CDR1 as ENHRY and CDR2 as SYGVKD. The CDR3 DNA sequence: TGTGCCATCAGTGAAATGGAGGGATATGGCTACACCTTC. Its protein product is CAISEMEGYGYTF.

DNA for the CDR3: TGTGCCAGTTATACCGGGACAGGGGACTCCTACGAGCAGTACTTC. Its protein product is CASYTGTGDSYEQYF. The chain has TRBV6-5 and TRBJ2-7; 10 positions agree with TRBD1. V trimming: 9 bases; J trimming: 0 bases; junction bases outside the gene matches: 8. Germline lookup yields CDR1 MNHEY and CDR2 SVGAGI. The CDR3 consists of 15 residues.

This CDR3 is CASSLGGRNYGYTF. The CDR3 DNA sequence: TGCGCCAGCAGCTTGGGGGGCAGGAACTATGGCTACACCTTC. The chain recombines TRBV5-1 with TRBJ1-2, with D possibly being TRBD1 (5 bases). The germline V gene has CDR1 SGHRS and CDR2 YFSETQ. V lost 0 bases and J 2 bases, leaving 8 bases between the germline ends. The CDR3 runs 14 residues.

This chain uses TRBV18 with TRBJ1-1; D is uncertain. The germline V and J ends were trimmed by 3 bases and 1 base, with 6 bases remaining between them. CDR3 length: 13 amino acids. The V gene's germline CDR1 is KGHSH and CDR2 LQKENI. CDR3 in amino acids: CASSPSKNTEAFF. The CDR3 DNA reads TGTGCCAGCTCACCGAGTAAGAACACTGAAGCTTTCTTT.

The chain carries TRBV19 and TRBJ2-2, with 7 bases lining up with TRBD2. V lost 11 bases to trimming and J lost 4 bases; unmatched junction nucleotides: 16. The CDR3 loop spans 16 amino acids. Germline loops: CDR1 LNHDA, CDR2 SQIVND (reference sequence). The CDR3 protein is CAAKHYRGEGTGELFF. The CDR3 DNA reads TGTGCCGCGAAGCACTATCGGGGGGAAGGCACCGGGGAGCTGTTTTTT.

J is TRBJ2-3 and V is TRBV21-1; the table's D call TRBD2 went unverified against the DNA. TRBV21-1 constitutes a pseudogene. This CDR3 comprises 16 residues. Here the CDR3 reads CASSKDGWGRTDTQYF. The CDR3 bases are TGTGCCAGCAGCAAAGATGGATGGGGGAGGACAGATACGCAGTATTTT.

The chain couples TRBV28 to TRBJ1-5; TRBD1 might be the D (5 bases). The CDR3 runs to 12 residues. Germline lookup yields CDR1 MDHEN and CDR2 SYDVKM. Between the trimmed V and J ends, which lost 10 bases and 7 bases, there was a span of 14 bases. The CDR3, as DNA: TGTGCCATAAGGCAGGGTGGACAGCCCCAGCATTTT. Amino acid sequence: CAIRQGGQPQHF. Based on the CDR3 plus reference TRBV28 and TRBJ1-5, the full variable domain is DVKVTQSSRYLVKRTGEKVFLECVQDMDHENMFWYRQDPGLGLRLIYFSYDVKMKEKGDIPEGYSVSREKKERFSLILESASTNQTSMYLCAIRQGGQPQHFGDGTRLSIL.

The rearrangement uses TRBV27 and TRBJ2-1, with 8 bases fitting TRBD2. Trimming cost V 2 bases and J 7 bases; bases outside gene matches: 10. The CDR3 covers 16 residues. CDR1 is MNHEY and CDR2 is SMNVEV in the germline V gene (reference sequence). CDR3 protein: CASSLRSGTRGNEQFF. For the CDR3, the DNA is TGTGCCAGCAGTTTAAGGTCCGGGACTAGGGGGAATGAGCAGTTCTTC.

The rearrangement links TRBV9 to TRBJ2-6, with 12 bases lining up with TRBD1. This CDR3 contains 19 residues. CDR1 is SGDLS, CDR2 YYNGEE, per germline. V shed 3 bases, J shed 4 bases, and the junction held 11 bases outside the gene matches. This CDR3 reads CASSAHRDRGLSGANVLTF. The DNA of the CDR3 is TGTGCCAGCAGCGCCCACCGGGACAGGGGGCTATCCGGGGCCAACGTCCTGACTTTC.

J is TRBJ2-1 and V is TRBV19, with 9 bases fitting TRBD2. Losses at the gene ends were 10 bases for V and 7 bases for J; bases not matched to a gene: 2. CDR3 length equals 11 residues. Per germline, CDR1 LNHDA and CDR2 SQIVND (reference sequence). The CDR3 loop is CATLAGNEQFF. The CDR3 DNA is TGTGCCACCCTAGCGGGAAATGAGCAGTTCTTC.

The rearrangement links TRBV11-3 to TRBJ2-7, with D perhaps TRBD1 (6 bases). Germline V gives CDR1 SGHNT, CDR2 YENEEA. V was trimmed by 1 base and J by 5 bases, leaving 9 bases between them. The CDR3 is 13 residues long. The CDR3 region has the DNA TGTGCCAGCAGCTTAGGTTACAGGGACGAGCAGTACTTC. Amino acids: CASSLGYRDEQYF.